Each of the 30 T cell receptor beta chains below was sequenced from the same sample in a study of T cell responses to AZD1222 COVID-19 vaccine. Repertoires were generated with immunoSEQ multiplex PCR, while TCRdb's copy carries only in-frame clones and drops some. This sample carries 100,000 to 150,000 clones, over 75% of them seen once, and the ten largest clones take less than 8%. The starting material was peripheral blood, obtained on day 0 of AZD1222 vaccination. Receptors were obtained from an adult in good health.

The J gene is TRBJ1-4, the V gene TRBV29-1; D not certain. CDR1 is SQVTM, CDR2 ANQGSEA, per germline. The CDR3 is 12 amino acids. With 7 bases removed from V and 7 bases from J, the gap between germline ends came to 13 bases. The CDR3 loop is CSGGWRGEKLFF. The CDR3 DNA reads as TGCAGCGGAGGGTGGCGAGGTGAAAAACTGTTTTTT.

The V and J genes are TRBV6-2 or TRBV6-3 and TRBJ2-7; 8 bases match TRBD1. V dropped 2 bases and J dropped 6; count of bases not matched to a gene: 3. The CDR3 has 13 amino acids. Per the germline V gene, CDR1 is MNHEY and CDR2 is SVGEGT. The DNA for the CDR3 is TGTGCCAGCAGTTACGCCGACAGGGGCGAGCAGTACTTC. Translated: CASSYADRGEQYF.

CDR3 sequence: CASSRMGVSGNTIYF. The CDR3, as DNA: TGTGCCAGCAGCCGGATGGGGGTTTCTGGAAACACCATATATTTT. This sequence joins TRBV7-2 and TRBJ1-3, with D perhaps matching TRBD1 (5 bases). Germline V gene data show CDR1 as SGHTA and CDR2 as FQGNSA. This CDR3 comprises 15 residues. The germline V and J ends were trimmed by 5 bases and 1 base, with 12 bases remaining between them.

V is TRBV7-2 and J is TRBJ2-7; D is ambiguous. The CDR3 has 15 amino acids. Germline-derived CDR1 and CDR2 are SGHTA and FQGNSA. Trimming shortened V by 1 base and J by 6 bases, and 16 bases separated the two germline ends. The CDR3 spells CASSLEFGFRLEQYF. The CDR3 DNA reads as TGTGCCAGCAGCTTAGAATTTGGATTTCGGCTCGAGCAGTACTTC.

The chain recombines TRBV6-1 with TRBJ2-7; 9 bases map to TRBD2. CDR1 is MNHNS and CDR2 is SASEGT in the germline V gene. V shed 7 bases, J shed 2 bases, and the junction held 6 bases outside the gene matches. This CDR3 contains 14 residues. CDR3 nucleotide sequence: TGTGCCAGCACCTCTAGCGGGGCGGCCTACGAGCAGTACTTC. Amino acids: CASTSSGAAYEQYF.

This clone has only one observation. The rearrangement joins TRBV5-5 to TRBJ1-4, with D possibly matching TRBD1 (6 bases). V lost 2 bases and J 6 bases, leaving 11 bases between the germline ends. Germline loops: CDR1 SGHKS, CDR2 YYEKEE (reference sequence). CDR3 length equals 14 residues. The CDR3 nucleotides read TGTGCCAGCAGCTTAGGCGGGGGGCATGAAAAACTGTTTTTT. Its protein is CASSLGGGHEKLFF. Full variable domain (missing parts from reference TRBV5-5 and TRBJ1-4): DAGVTQSPTHLIKTRGQQVTLRCSPISGHKSVSWYQQVLGQGPQFIFQYYEKEERGRGNFPDRFSARQFPNYSSELNVNALLLGDSALYLCASSLGGGHEKLFFGSGTQLSVL.

This clone has only one observation. The rearrangement uses TRBV7-9 and TRBJ1-6; D unclear. The V gene lost 2 bases and the J gene lost 7 bases, with 9 bases spanning the gap. CDR1 and CDR2 (germline): SEHNR, FQNEAQ (reference sequence). This CDR3 spans 14 amino acids. The CDR3 region is CASSLTGVNSPLHF. The CDR3 DNA follows: TGTGCCAGCAGCTTAACGGGCGTGAATTCACCCCTCCACTTT.

V usage is TRBV5-1 and J usage is TRBJ2-3; D may be TRBD1 or TRBD2 (5 bases each). Germline loops: CDR1 SGHRS, CDR2 YFSETQ. CDR3 size: 16 residues. The germline V and J ends were trimmed by 0 bases and 5 bases, with 16 bases remaining between them. The CDR3 here is CASSLVPGAGLDTQYF. CDR3 nucleotide sequence: TGCGCCAGCAGCTTGGTTCCCGGGGCAGGTTTAGATACGCAGTATTTT.

The chain couples TRBV28 to TRBJ1-2; D uncertain. V was clipped by 6 bases and J by 6 bases, with 20 bases between them. Germline-derived CDR1 and CDR2 are MDHEN and SYDVKM. There are 15 residues in the CDR3. CDR3 protein: CASRASPAGFDGYTF. The CDR3 DNA is TGTGCCAGCAGGGCCAGCCCCGCGGGGTTCGATGGCTACACCTTC.

J is TRBJ1-3 and V is TRBV6-1; no reliable D call. Trimming removed 0 bases at V and 2 bases at J, with 5 bases between. Germline V gene lookup returns CDR1 MNHNS and CDR2 SASEGT. CDR3 size: 14 residues. In DNA, the CDR3 is TGTGCCAGCAGTGAAGCGGCGACTGGAAACACCATATATTTT. It encodes CASSEAATGNTIYF.

The chain joins TRBV5-1 to TRBJ2-2; D call uncertain. The V gene lost 6 bases and the J gene lost 2 bases, with 11 bases spanning the gap. This CDR3 comprises 14 residues. Germline V gives CDR1 SGHRS, CDR2 YFSETQ. The CDR3 nucleotides are TGCGCCAGCAACCCCGGGTTAAACACCGGGGAGCTGTTTTTT. Protein product: CASNPGLNTGELFF.

The chain is built from TRBV3-1 (or the pseudogene TRBV3-2) and TRBJ2-7; 9 nucleotides match TRBD2. Germline V lookup: CDR1 LGHDT, CDR2 YNNKEL (reference sequence). Unmatched junction bases numbered 6, after V lost 3 bases and J lost 3 bases. CDR3 length equals 15 residues. CDR3 loop: CASSQSSGGYYEQYF. The CDR3 region has the DNA TGTGCCAGCAGCCAGAGTAGCGGGGGTTACTACGAGCAGTACTTC.

This sequence joins TRBV11-3 and TRBJ2-5; TRBD1 matches at 7 bases. V gave up 4 bases and J gave up 5 bases; unmatched junction bases: 13. CDR1 is SGHNT and CDR2 is YENEEA in the germline V gene. The CDR3 sequence is 16 residues long. The DNA of the CDR3 is TGTGCCAGCAGCTCCTTACAGGGGTGGGTTCGGGAGACCCAGTACTTC. As protein: CASSSLQGWVRETQYF.

CDR3 sequence (DNA): TGTGCCAGCAGCGGATCGGGGGGGCAAGAGACCCAGTACTTC. Encoded protein: CASSGSGGQETQYF. The chain combines TRBV9 with TRBJ2-5, with 8 bases fitting TRBD2. The V gene's germline CDR1 is SGDLS and CDR2 YYNGEE. The CDR3 consists of 14 residues. J lost 2 bases, V lost 3 bases, and 3 bases had no gene match.

The gene calls are TRBV5-1 and TRBJ1-2, with D perhaps matching TRBD1 (5 bases). This CDR3 spans 15 amino acids. Trimming left V 4 bases short and J 0 bases short, with 13 bases between. Germline CDR1 is SGHRS and CDR2 is YFSETQ. CDR3 amino acids: CASSPSGGANYGYTF. Written as DNA, the CDR3 is TGCGCCAGCAGCCCCAGTGGGGGAGCTAACTATGGCTACACCTTC.

The chain uses TRBV5-6 and TRBJ1-2; D might be TRBD1 (6 bases). CDR1 SGHDT and CDR2 YYEEEE come from the germline V gene. This CDR3 is 16 amino acids long. V was cut by 3 bases and J by 8 bases, with 23 bases left in between. The DNA for the CDR3 is TGTGCCAGCAGCTCCAGGCGCAGGGGAGTTTGGGGCGGCTACACCTTC. Translation gives CASSSRRRGVWGGYTF.

V gene TRBV5-1 combines with J gene TRBJ1-2; the D gene is possibly TRBD1 (5 bases). Germline CDR1 and CDR2: SGHRS and YFSETQ. This CDR3 contains 12 residues. V lost 2 bases, J lost 7 bases, and 9 bases lay in between. The CDR3 nucleotides read TGCGCCAGCAGCTTAGGGGAGTCTGGCTACACCTTC. Translating it yields CASSLGESGYTF.

The genes are TRBV7-8 and TRBJ2-7; no definite D call. There are 11 residues in the CDR3. Trimming took 4 bases from V and 6 from J, leaving 7 bases between them. Germline V gene data show CDR1 as SGHVS and CDR2 as FQNEAQ. In DNA form, the CDR3 reads TGTGCCAGCAGCTCCACCCTCGAGCAGTACTTC. Translated: CASSSTLEQYF.

This clone was picked up a small number of times. This sequence joins TRBV11-3 and TRBJ1-2; tentatively, D is TRBD1 (6 bases). The CDR3 is made up of 16 amino acids. Germline loops: CDR1 SGHNT, CDR2 YENEEA. Trimming took off 0 bases at V and 1 base at J, with 12 bases between the two ends. Written as DNA, the CDR3 is TGTGCCAGCAGCTTAGAAGGTAGAGGGGGTAACTATGGCTACACCTTC. Translation: CASSLEGRGGNYGYTF.

The genes are TRBV6-6 and TRBJ2-2, with 12 bases fitting TRBD2. Germline values: CDR1 MNHNY, CDR2 SVGAGI (reference sequence). Losses at the gene ends were 6 bases for V and 6 bases for J; bases not matched to a gene: 5. The CDR3 totals 15 residues. DNA for the CDR3: TGTGCCAGCAGCCTAGCGGGGGGGCTACCCGGGGAGCTGTTTTTT. It encodes CASSLAGGLPGELFF.

This clone was counted a few times. The CDR3 spells CASSQEGGTGNTIYF. CDR3 nucleotide sequence: TGCGCCAGCAGCCAAGAGGGGGGGACTGGAAACACCATATATTTT. This sequence joins TRBV4-1 and TRBJ1-3; tentatively, D is TRBD1 (5 bases). The CDR3 contains 15 residues. Trimming stripped 0 bases from V and 2 bases from J, with 8 bases between. The germline gives CDR1 MGHRA, CDR2 YSYEKL.

This chain connects TRBV2 to TRBJ2-7; tentative D call: TRBD1 (5 bases). Trimming took 4 bases from V and 2 from J, leaving 18 bases between them. The CDR3 length is 16 residues. Per the germline V gene, CDR1 is SNHLY and CDR2 is FYNNEI. The DNA for the CDR3 is TGTGCCAGCAGTGTTGGAAGACAGATATCTACCTACGAGCAGTACTTC. Translating gives CASSVGRQISTYEQYF. Full variable domain (outside the CDR3, taken from reference TRBV2 and TRBJ2-7): EPEVTQTPSHQVTQMGQEVILRCVPISNHLYFYWYRQILGQKVEFLVSFYNNEISEKSEIFDDQFSVERPDGSNFTLKIRSTKLEDSAMYFCASSVGRQISTYEQYFGPGTRLTVT.

The sample holds one count of this clone. V gene TRBV4-1 combines with J gene TRBJ2-1; 9 nucleotides align to TRBD2. Germline V gene data show CDR1 as MGHRA and CDR2 as YSYEKL. This CDR3 spans 18 amino acids. J was trimmed by 9 bases and V by 3 bases; bases with no gene match: 18. Written as DNA, the CDR3 is TGCGCCAGCAGCCATGCTGCGTTGGGGTTGCGGGGGGGCGGTGAGCAGTTCTTC. It specifies CASSHAALGLRGGGEQFF.

The chain employs TRBV28 and TRBJ1-1, with D unclear. This CDR3 is built from 11 residues. CDR1 is MDHEN and CDR2 is SYDVKM in the germline V gene. The germline V and J ends were trimmed by 11 bases and 2 bases, with 9 bases remaining between them. The CDR3 here is CALRSNTEAFF. The CDR3 DNA is TGTGCCCTCCGGTCCAACACTGAAGCTTTCTTT.

The chain is built from TRBV5-1 and TRBJ2-1; D is possibly TRBD1 (6 bases). This CDR3 comprises 14 residues. Trimming cost V 4 bases and J 5 bases, with 13 bases left between them. Germline V CDR1 and CDR2: SGHRS, YFSETQ. The CDR3 DNA reads TGCGCCAGCAGCCCCCTGAACAGGGACAATGAGCAGTTCTTC. Translating it yields CASSPLNRDNEQFF.

V usage is TRBV5-4 and J usage is TRBJ1-2; 10 bases are a match to TRBD1. The germline V gene has CDR1 SGHNT and CDR2 YYREEE (reference sequence). The CDR3 spans 17 residues. V shed 6 bases, J shed 4 bases, and the junction held 15 bases outside the gene matches. The CDR3 nucleotides read TGTGCCAGCAACCCATGGCCGTGGGACAGGGGAGGCTATGGCTACACCTTC. The encoded protein is CASNPWPWDRGGYGYTF. Full variable domain (remainder filled in from reference TRBV5-4 and TRBJ1-2): ETGVTQSPTHLIKTRGQQVTLRCSSQSGHNTVSWYQQALGQGPQFIFQYYREEENGRGNFPPRFSGLQFPNYSSELNVNALELDDSALYLCASNPWPWDRGGYGYTFGSGTRLTVV.

This rearrangement joins TRBV27 to TRBJ1-1; TRBD1 aligns across 8 bases. CDR3 length: 13 amino acids. V shed 5 bases and J 6 bases; nucleotides not matched to a gene: 5. CDR1 is MNHEY and CDR2 is SMNVEV in the germline V gene (reference sequence). The CDR3 sequence: CASSPTGAPEAFF. In DNA, the CDR3 is TGTGCCAGCAGTCCGACAGGGGCCCCTGAAGCTTTCTTT.

J is TRBJ1-5 and V is TRBV15; unclear D gene. Per the germline V gene, CDR1 is LNHNV and CDR2 is YYDKDF (reference sequence). Trimming removed 5 bases at V and 1 base at J, with 12 bases between. The CDR3 is 15 residues long. CDR3 nucleotide sequence: TGTGCCACCAGCCTCCGCTCAGAGAGCAATCAGCCCCAGCATTTT. Amino acids: CATSLRSESNQPQHF.

The DNA of the CDR3 is TGTGCCAGCAGCCTCGCCCCGGGACTCCCGACCGGGGAGCTGTTTTTT. The encoded protein is CASSLAPGLPTGELFF. The chain recombines TRBV7-2 with TRBJ2-2, with D perhaps matching TRBD2 (6 bases). Germline V lookup: CDR1 SGHTA, CDR2 FQGNSA. The CDR3 sequence is 16 residues long. V was pared by 5 bases and J by 5 bases, with 18 bases between.

This chain's CDR3 is CASSPPSPGQPQHF. The CDR3 bases are TGTGCCAGCAGTCCCCCCTCTCCGGGTCAGCCCCAGCATTTT. This rearrangement joins TRBV28 to TRBJ1-5; no clear D. Germline-derived CDR1 and CDR2 are MDHEN and SYDVKM. The CDR3 is 14 residues long. V lost 5 bases to trimming and J lost 6 bases, with 14 bases between them. The full variable domain, completed using reference TRBV28 and TRBJ1-5, is DVKVTQSSRYLVKRTGEKVFLECVQDMDHENMFWYRQDPGLGLRLIYFSYDVKMKEKGDIPEGYSVSREKKERFSLILESASTNQTSMYLCASSPPSPGQPQHFGDGTRLSIL.